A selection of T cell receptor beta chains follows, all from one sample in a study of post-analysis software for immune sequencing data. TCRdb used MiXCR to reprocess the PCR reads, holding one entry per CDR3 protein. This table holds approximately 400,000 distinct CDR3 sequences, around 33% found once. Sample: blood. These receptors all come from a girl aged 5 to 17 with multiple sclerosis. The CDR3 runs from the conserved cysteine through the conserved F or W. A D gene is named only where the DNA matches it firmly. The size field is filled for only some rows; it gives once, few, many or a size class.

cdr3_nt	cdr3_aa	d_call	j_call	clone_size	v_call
TGTGCCAGCAGCTTTACCCCTCGGGGTGAGCAGTTCTTC	CASSFTPRGEQFF	-	TRBJ2-1	-	TRBV7-8
TGTGCCATCAGCGATATGACTGGACATTCTAAAGGGACAAACACCGGGGAGCTGTTTTTT	CAISDMTGHSKGTNTGELFF	-	TRBJ2-2	-	TRBV10-3
TGCGCCAGCAGCCAAGTAAACCCTGGCGAGCGCTACACCTTC	CASSQVNPGERYTF	-	TRBJ1-2	-	TRBV4-3
TGTGCCAGCAGTTTAGGGGGCCCAAGCGATACGCAGTATTTT	CASSLGGPSDTQYF	-	TRBJ2-3	-	TRBV12-3/TRBV12-4
TGTGCCAGCACCACCCCCTCCGGGACAGGGGTTCTAAACTATGGCTACACCTTC	CASTTPSGTGVLNYGYTF	TRBD1	TRBJ1-2	few	TRBV28
TGTGCCAGCAGCTTAGGCGGGGGGGCCTGGGAGCAGTACTTC	CASSLGGGAWEQYF	TRBD2	TRBJ2-7	-	TRBV7-2
TGTGCCAGCAGTTACTTAAGAGCCGAAAACTATGGCTACACCTTC	CASSYLRAENYGYTF	-	TRBJ1-2	few	TRBV6-5
TGTGCCACCTGGAGTGGTTCGGGAGATAGCAATCAGCCCCAGCATTTT	CATWSGSGDSNQPQHF	-	TRBJ1-5	-	TRBV9
TGTGCCAGCAGCGAGGGGGCTGGCTCCCGGTACAATGAGCAGTTCTTC	CASSEGAGSRYNEQFF	TRBD1	TRBJ2-1	few	TRBV9
TGCAGTGCTAGATCTAGGACTTTTACAACTAATGAAAAACTGTTTTTT	CSARSRTFTTNEKLFF	-	TRBJ1-4	-	TRBV20-1
TGTGCCAGCAGTGAGTGGGCGGCTTGGCAGTATTTT	CASSEWAAWQYF	-	TRBJ2-3	-	TRBV6-1
TGTGCCAGCAGTGAGGGGGCTGGGGAAAAACTGTTTTTT	CASSEGAGEKLFF	-	TRBJ1-4	-	TRBV6-1
TGTGCCACCAGTGATCCTAGGACAGGGAACTCCTACGAGCAGTACTTC	CATSDPRTGNSYEQYF	TRBD1	TRBJ2-7	-	TRBV24-1
TGTGCCAGCTCACCACCGACATACAATGAGCAGTTCTTC	CASSPPTYNEQFF	-	TRBJ2-1	-	TRBV18
TGCAGCGTTAGGACAGGGGGACAGCCCCAGCATTTT	CSVRTGGQPQHF	TRBD1	TRBJ1-5	few	TRBV29-1
TGCAGTGCTAGAGAGGGACTAGCAGTTACTAGCACAGATACGCAGTATTTT	CSAREGLAVTSTDTQYF	TRBD2	TRBJ2-3	-	TRBV20-1
TGCGCCAGCAGCCAAGGCGCTATGGAAAGGGCCGGAGCTTTCTTT	CASSQGAMERAGAFF	-	TRBJ1-1	-	TRBV4-1
TGCGCCAGTAGCTTGTGGGGGAAAGACACTGAAGCTTTCTTT	CASSLWGKDTEAFF	-	TRBJ1-1	-	TRBV5-1
TGCGCCAGCATCCCCCAGGGACAGGGGGTCTACGAGCAGTACTTC	CASIPQGQGVYEQYF	TRBD1	TRBJ2-7	-	TRBV10-2
TGTGCCAGCAGCCAGGAAACCGGCGACGAGCAGTTCTTC	CASSQETGDEQFF	-	TRBJ2-1	few	TRBV4-2
TGTGCCAGCAGTGCCGGGACATTACGGTACGAGCAGTACTTC	CASSAGTLRYEQYF	-	TRBJ2-7	few	TRBV2
TGCAGTGCTAGCACCCCAGGGAGGGGTGGCTACACCTTC	CSASTPGRGGYTF	-	TRBJ1-2	few	TRBV20-1
TGTGCCAGCAGTTCGGGGGGCTTCATCGATACGCAGTATTTT	CASSSGGFIDTQYF	-	TRBJ2-3	-	TRBV7-9
TGCAGTGCTAGTACAAGGGTGGGGTACACCGAGCAGTACTTC	CSASTRVGYTEQYF	-	TRBJ2-7	-	TRBV20-1
TGTGCCAGCAGTGAGACAGGAGTTTCCTATGGCTACACCTTC	CASSETGVSYGYTF	-	TRBJ1-2	-	TRBV6-1
TGTGCCAGCAGCTACCGGATAGGGAACTCAGAGACCCAGTACTTC	CASSYRIGNSETQYF	-	TRBJ2-5	few	TRBV5-5
TGTGCCAGCAGCCCCCCTGGGAGTACCCACACTGAAGCTTTCTTT	CASSPPGSTHTEAFF	-	TRBJ1-1	-	TRBV11-2
TGTGCCAGCAGCTCCGGTCTCCTTAGCGGGGAGACCCAGTACTTC	CASSSGLLSGETQYF	TRBD2	TRBJ2-5	-	TRBV7-9
TGTGCCAGCAGCCAAGGCGGACACAAGGGGTATAATTCACCCCTCCACTTT	CASSQGGHKGYNSPLHF	-	TRBJ1-6	-	TRBV3-1
TGTGCCAGCAAGAGGACCGGGGAGCTGTTTTTT	CASKRTGELFF	-	TRBJ2-2	-	TRBV28
TGTGCCAGCAGTTACCAAGGCGCAGGCCTGTCGGTGGGTCGGGCTGGGGCCAACGTCCTGACTTTC	CASSYQGAGLSVGRAGANVLTF	-	TRBJ2-6	-	TRBV6-2/TRBV6-3
TGCAGTGCTAGAGATTTCAAGGACACTACCCCAGACACTGAAGCTTTCTTT	CSARDFKDTTPDTEAFF	-	TRBJ1-1	-	TRBV20-1
TGTGCCAGCAGCTCTCCGTCAGTACAGGGGTCCGGGGAGCTGTTTTTT	CASSSPSVQGSGELFF	TRBD1	TRBJ2-2	few	TRBV7-8
TGTGCCAGTAGTTGGGGACAGAGGGCCTACGAGCAGTACTTC	CASSWGQRAYEQYF	TRBD1	TRBJ2-7	-	TRBV19
TGTGCCAGCTCGCTGGGGGCCCCTAATGAGCAGTTCTTC	CASSLGAPNEQFF	-	TRBJ2-1	few	TRBV18
TGTGCCAGCAGCCAAGATTCTCTAGGCAATTTCTACGAGCAGTACTTC	CASSQDSLGNFYEQYF	-	TRBJ2-7	-	TRBV4-2
TGTGCCAGCAGTGAGGACAGGGAGGACATTCAGTACTTC	CASSEDREDIQYF	TRBD1	TRBJ2-4	-	TRBV2
TGCAGTGCTAGAGATGGCTCTGGGGGACAGGGAATGATCAATGAGCAGTTCTTC	CSARDGSGGQGMINEQFF	TRBD1	TRBJ2-1	few	TRBV20-1
TGCGCCAGCAGCTTGTTTGCTAGCGGGACCTTCCAAGAGACCCAGTACTTC	CASSLFASGTFQETQYF	TRBD2	TRBJ2-5	-	TRBV5-1
TGCAGTGCCATTCGAGACTACCCAGAGACCCAGTACTTC	CSAIRDYPETQYF	-	TRBJ2-5	-	TRBV20-1
TGTGCCAGCAGCCCCCGACAGGCTTGGAATGCCGGGGAGCTGTTTTTT	CASSPRQAWNAGELFF	-	TRBJ2-2	-	TRBV7-9
TGCGCCAGCAGCGCCGGGACTAGCGGCAGCAATGAGCAGTTCTTC	CASSAGTSGSNEQFF	TRBD2	TRBJ2-1	-	TRBV5-1
TGTGCCAGCAGCTCCGGGACAGGAACGCATTCACCCCTCCACTTT	CASSSGTGTHSPLHF	TRBD1	TRBJ1-6	-	TRBV7-8
TGTGCCATCAGGGGGGACAGCGATACGCAGTATTTT	CAIRGDSDTQYF	TRBD1	TRBJ2-3	-	TRBV10-3
TGTGCCAGTAGTAGGGACGGAAACTCCTACAATGAGCAGTTCTTC	CASSRDGNSYNEQFF	-	TRBJ2-1	-	TRBV19
TGTGCCAGCTCTCTCGTGGGGCCGATTAGCTCCTACAATGAGCAGTTCTTC	CASSLVGPISSYNEQFF	-	TRBJ2-1	-	TRBV18
TGTGCCAGCAGTTATCGGCTAGCGGGGGGGCCGGGCAATGAGCAGTTCTTC	CASSYRLAGGPGNEQFF	TRBD2	TRBJ2-1	few	TRBV6-5
TGCGCCAGCAGCTTGGGAGGGAATGTAGAACACATTCAGTACTTC	CASSLGGNVEHIQYF	-	TRBJ2-4	few	TRBV5-1
TGCAGCGTTGAAGAGGACGGGAGGGCTGGAGGTGGCTATGGCTACACCTTC	CSVEEDGRAGGGYGYTF	-	TRBJ1-2	-	TRBV29-1
TGTGCCAGTAAAGTGGGAGCAGGGGGCATAAATGAGCAGTTCTTC	CASKVGAGGINEQFF	TRBD1	TRBJ2-1	-	TRBV7-2
TGTGCCAGCAGCTCGCCGGCATATTCCTACAATGAGCAGTTCTTC	CASSSPAYSYNEQFF	-	TRBJ2-1	once	TRBV7-9
TGTGCCAGCAGCGCCCTACTCCCGGGACAGGGGGCTCGCAATGAGCAGTTCTTC	CASSALLPGQGARNEQFF	TRBD1	TRBJ2-1	few	TRBV7-9
TGTGCCAGCAGTGATAGTAGGGAAGAGACCCAGTACTTC	CASSDSREETQYF	-	TRBJ2-5	-	TRBV25-1
TGCAGTGCTAGGGGGTTTCGAGTAGCGGGTAAAGAGACCCAGTACTTC	CSARGFRVAGKETQYF	TRBD2	TRBJ2-5	few	TRBV20-1
TGTGCCAGCAGGTACGGACAGACTAGCACAGATACGCAGTATTTT	CASRYGQTSTDTQYF	-	TRBJ2-3	-	TRBV28
TGTGCCAGCAGCTTAGGCGGGGGAGGCTCCTACAATGAGCAGTTCTTC	CASSLGGGGSYNEQFF	TRBD2	TRBJ2-1	few	TRBV11-3
TGTGCCACCAGCAGAGATTCGGGGCAGCTGAACACTGAAGCTTTCTTT	CATSRDSGQLNTEAFF	-	TRBJ1-1	-	TRBV15
TGCAGCGTTGAAGAATCTCCTAGCGGGGAGAGCACAGATACGCAGTATTTT	CSVEESPSGESTDTQYF	TRBD2	TRBJ2-3	-	TRBV29-1